Listed below are T cell receptor beta chains from one sample, sequenced in a study of blood T cell repertoires in COVID-19. Data came from immunoSEQ multiplex PCR; TCRdb stores just in-frame clones and leaves some out. The sample holds about 370,000 clones, 85% to 90% seen once. Sequenced input: PBMCs or T cells enriched from blood (not recorded which). Every receptor here comes from a man aged 18 to 29 who had recovered from COVID-19. Both conserved end residues are part of each CDR3. The D gene is left open where the match is weak. Size tells how often a clone was seen (once, few, many) or the class of an expanded clone, and some rows leave it out.

CDR3nt: TGTGCCAGCAGCCACGCCGGACCGAGGGCGGGGGAGACCCAGTACTTC; CDR3aa: CASSHAGPRAGETQYF; v_gene: TRBV3-1/TRBV3-2; j_gene: TRBJ2-5; d_gene: -; abundance: -
CDR3nt: TGTGCCAGCAGCTTAGACAGGGGAAGATCACCCCTCCACTTT; CDR3aa: CASSLDRGRSPLHF; v_gene: TRBV7-2; j_gene: TRBJ1-6; d_gene: TRBD1; abundance: -
CDR3nt: TGTGCCAGCAGAGGAGACAGCCCTTCTAACTATGGCTACACCTTC; CDR3aa: CASRGDSPSNYGYTF; v_gene: TRBV2; j_gene: TRBJ1-2; d_gene: -; abundance: -
CDR3nt: TGTGCCAGCCGGTCGGACACCTCTGGGGCCAACGTCCTGACTTTC; CDR3aa: CASRSDTSGANVLTF; v_gene: TRBV9; j_gene: TRBJ2-6; d_gene: -; abundance: -
CDR3nt: TGTGCCAGCAGTTTACTAGCGGGAGGGACCGGGGAGCTGTTTTTT; CDR3aa: CASSLLAGGTGELFF; v_gene: TRBV27; j_gene: TRBJ2-2; d_gene: TRBD2; abundance: -
CDR3nt: TGTGCCAGTAGTATTACCGGGACAGGGGTCCGCGAGCAGTACTTC; CDR3aa: CASSITGTGVREQYF; v_gene: TRBV19; j_gene: TRBJ2-7; d_gene: TRBD1; abundance: -
CDR3nt: TGTGCCAGCAGCCCCAAGCCCGGGACAGGGTTTTCCCAGCATTTT; CDR3aa: CASSPKPGTGFSQHF; v_gene: TRBV4-2; j_gene: TRBJ1-5; d_gene: TRBD1; abundance: -
CDR3nt: TGTGCCAGCAGCCCAACAGGCGGGGCGTTAAAAGAGACCCAGTACTTC; CDR3aa: CASSPTGGALKETQYF; v_gene: TRBV7-9; j_gene: TRBJ2-5; d_gene: -; abundance: -
CDR3nt: TGTGCCAGCAGCCCAATGGGACTAGCGGGGGGCTACAATGAGCAGTTCTTC; CDR3aa: CASSPMGLAGGYNEQFF; v_gene: TRBV7-3; j_gene: TRBJ2-1; d_gene: TRBD2; abundance: -
CDR3nt: TGTGCCAGCTCACCAAGTAGCGGGGGGCTCGATACGCAGTATTTT; CDR3aa: CASSPSSGGLDTQYF; v_gene: TRBV18; j_gene: TRBJ2-3; d_gene: TRBD2; abundance: -
CDR3nt: TGCGCCAGCAGCTTGGCCCGGGGGCTTGAGACTAGCCACTACAATGAGCAGTTCTTC; CDR3aa: CASSLARGLETSHYNEQFF; v_gene: TRBV5-1; j_gene: TRBJ2-1; d_gene: -; abundance: -
CDR3nt: TGCGCCAGCAGCTTCGTGGGCAGGGATACTGAAGCTTTCTTT; CDR3aa: CASSFVGRDTEAFF; v_gene: TRBV5-1; j_gene: TRBJ1-1; d_gene: -; abundance: -
CDR3nt: TGTGCCAGCAGCTTAAGCGGGGGGGCTGGAGAGACCCAGTACTTC; CDR3aa: CASSLSGGAGETQYF; v_gene: TRBV7-3; j_gene: TRBJ2-5; d_gene: TRBD2; abundance: -
CDR3nt: TGTGCCAGCAGTTACGGGGCTAGCGGGATCGGGGAGACCCAGTACTTC; CDR3aa: CASSYGASGIGETQYF; v_gene: TRBV6-5; j_gene: TRBJ2-5; d_gene: TRBD2; abundance: once
CDR3nt: TGTGCCAGCAGCGGGCGGACAGGTGATAACACTGAAGCTTTCTTT; CDR3aa: CASSGRTGDNTEAFF; v_gene: TRBV9; j_gene: TRBJ1-1; d_gene: TRBD1; abundance: -
CDR3nt: TGTGCCAGCAGCCCCGGACGGGGGGGCCGGACAGATACGCAGTATTTT; CDR3aa: CASSPGRGGRTDTQYF; v_gene: TRBV5-5; j_gene: TRBJ2-3; d_gene: TRBD2; abundance: once
CDR3nt: TGTGCCAGCTCACTTGGTCGACAGGGGGATGAGCAGTTCTTC; CDR3aa: CASSLGRQGDEQFF; v_gene: TRBV18; j_gene: TRBJ2-1; d_gene: TRBD1; abundance: -
CDR3nt: TGTGCCAGCAGCTTAGAACAGGGACAGGGCGTCAACCAGCCCCAGCATTTT; CDR3aa: CASSLEQGQGVNQPQHF; v_gene: TRBV7-3; j_gene: TRBJ1-5; d_gene: TRBD1; abundance: -
CDR3nt: TGTGCCAGCAGTTTGGCGGGGGCCACATACAATGAGCAGTTCTTC; CDR3aa: CASSLAGATYNEQFF; v_gene: TRBV27; j_gene: TRBJ2-1; d_gene: -; abundance: -
CDR3nt: TGCGCCAGCAGCTCGTCCGGGACAAAGAATGAAAAACTGTTTTTT; CDR3aa: CASSSSGTKNEKLFF; v_gene: TRBV5-1; j_gene: TRBJ1-4; d_gene: -; abundance: -
CDR3nt: TGTGCCAGCACCGAGACAGGGCAACACTATGGCTACACCTTC; CDR3aa: CASTETGQHYGYTF; v_gene: TRBV5-6; j_gene: TRBJ1-2; d_gene: TRBD1; abundance: -
CDR3nt: TGTGCCAGCAGCCAAGCGCTAGCGGGAGTAGGTGAGCAGTTCTTC; CDR3aa: CASSQALAGVGEQFF; v_gene: TRBV3-1/TRBV3-2; j_gene: TRBJ2-1; d_gene: TRBD2; abundance: -
CDR3nt: TGTGCCAGCAGTCCGAGCGGGACGTCCGTGAACGAGCAGTACTTC; CDR3aa: CASSPSGTSVNEQYF; v_gene: TRBV6-5; j_gene: TRBJ2-7; d_gene: TRBD2; abundance: once
CDR3nt: TGTGCCAGCAGTTCAGGAGAAGCGGGAGGAGCAGATACGCAGTATTTT; CDR3aa: CASSSGEAGGADTQYF; v_gene: TRBV28; j_gene: TRBJ2-3; d_gene: TRBD2; abundance: -
CDR3nt: TGCGCCAGCAGTGACAGGGGGCGAAAGGGTTATGGCTACACCTTC; CDR3aa: CASSDRGRKGYGYTF; v_gene: TRBV10-1; j_gene: TRBJ1-2; d_gene: TRBD1; abundance: -
CDR3nt: TGTGCCAGCAGCCACACCGGGACTGGCTACGAGCAGTACTTC; CDR3aa: CASSHTGTGYEQYF; v_gene: TRBV11-2; j_gene: TRBJ2-7; d_gene: -; abundance: -